Listed here are 17 T cell receptor beta chains from one sample, sequenced in a study of cytomegalovirus exposure and HLA in healthy donors. This PCR relied on a set of 60 Vbeta primers and 13 Jbeta primers. Libraries were prepared by immunoSEQ multiplex PCR; TCRdb keeps only in-frame clonotypes and omits some of them. The sample contains about 130,000 clones, approximately 85% of which appear only once. Sequenced: PBMCs. These receptors originate from a boy younger than 18 in good health and CMV-seronegative.

The genes are TRBV6-6 and TRBJ2-7; D unclear. V lost 0 bases to trimming and J lost 2 bases, with 11 bases between them. The length of the CDR3 is 15 residues. The germline V gene encodes CDR1 MNHNY and CDR2 SVGAGI (reference sequence). The CDR3 sequence is CASSYSTAATYEQYF. DNA for the CDR3: TGTGCCAGCAGTTACTCGACGGCAGCGACCTACGAGCAGTACTTC.

The V and J genes are TRBV7-6 and TRBJ1-4, with D possibly matching TRBD1 (6 bases). V lost 2 bases to trimming and J lost 2 bases, with 9 bases between them. Germline V gene sequence: CDR1 SGHVS, CDR2 FNYEAQ. There are 15 residues in the CDR3. The CDR3 DNA reads TGTGCCAGCAGCTTACAGGGGCCGACTAATGAAAAACTGTTTTTT. Translating gives CASSLQGPTNEKLFF.

This clone was counted once. J is TRBJ2-5 and V is TRBV4-2; TRBD2 matches 8 bases. Losses at the gene ends were 0 bases for V and 2 bases for J; bases not matched to a gene: 11. The CDR3 is 18 amino acids. Germline loops: CDR1 LGHNA, CDR2 YNFKEQ. The CDR3: CASSQDLTGGIFQETQYF. The CDR3 DNA is TGTGCCAGCAGCCAAGATTTGACGGGGGGGATCTTTCAAGAGACCCAGTACTTC.

The CDR3 nucleotides are TGCGCCAGCAGGGGACAGGGGAACACCGGGGAGCTGTTTTTT. Protein sequence: CASRGQGNTGELFF. The chain uses TRBV4-3 and TRBJ2-2, with TRBD1 matching over 9 bases. The CDR3 is made up of 14 amino acids. From germline, CDR1 is LGHNA and CDR2 YSLEER. V lost 6 bases and J lost 1; bases outside the gene matches: 0.

The chain is built from TRBV13 and TRBJ2-1; TRBD2 matches 8 bases. This CDR3 comprises 14 residues. In germline, CDR1 is PRHDT, CDR2 FYEKMQ (reference sequence). With 6 bases clipped from V and 9 bases from J, the junction kept 10 bases outside the gene matches. CDR3 DNA: TGTGCCAGCAGACCGGGACTAGGGGGTCTTGAGCAGTTCTTC. It codes for CASRPGLGGLEQFF.

As regards this clone: Its ends do not fully match the called genes, so a read error is possible. The rearrangement links TRBV5-1 to TRBJ2-3, with 9 bases fitting TRBD1. Germline CDR1 and CDR2: SGHRS and YFSETQ. CDR3 length: 13 amino acids. CDR3 residues: CASSPRTGDTQYF. The CDR3 DNA reads TGCGCCAGCAGCCCCCGGACAGGGGATACACAGTATTTT.

The CDR3 DNA reads as TGTGCCACCAGCAGAGATCCGGACAGAAGGTTCGGCTCTGGAAACACCATATATTTT. Encoded protein: CATSRDPDRRFGSGNTIYF. The V gene is TRBV15, the J gene TRBJ1-3; D is possibly TRBD1 (6 bases). Trimming pared 0 bases from V and 0 bases from J, leaving 18 bases between. CDR3 length: 19 residues. Germline V gene lookup returns CDR1 LNHNV and CDR2 YYDKDF (reference sequence).

The chain is built from TRBV7-8 and TRBJ1-1; the match to TRBD1 covers 10 bases. The CDR3 has 16 residues. J gave up 4 bases and V 5 bases, and 10 bases lay outside the gene matches. Germline lookup yields CDR1 SGHVS and CDR2 FQNEAQ. CDR3 residues: CASSTKWTGGTTEAFF. Written as DNA, the CDR3 is TGTGCCAGCAGCACGAAATGGACAGGGGGAACCACTGAAGCTTTCTTT.

This clone was seen only once. The rearrangement uses TRBV20-1 and TRBJ2-5, with D tentatively TRBD1 (5 bases). The germline V and J ends were trimmed by 3 bases and 5 bases, with 7 bases remaining between them. The germline CDR1 and CDR2 sequences are DFQATT and SNEGSKA (reference sequence). The CDR3 runs 11 residues. The CDR3 DNA reads as TGCAGTGCTAGCAAGGGGGAGACCCAGTACTTC. Residues: CSASKGETQYF.

V gene TRBV27 combines with J gene TRBJ2-1, with D uncertain. With 8 bases removed from V and 1 base from J, the gap between germline ends came to 15 bases. The CDR3 length is 15 residues. CDR1 is MNHEY and CDR2 is SMNVEV in the germline V gene (reference sequence). The DNA for the CDR3 is TGTGCCAGCGGTAAAAGAGCGAGGTCCTACAATGAGCAGTTCTTC. Residues: CASGKRARSYNEQFF.

J is TRBJ2-7 and V is TRBV2, with TRBD1 as a possible D gene (6 bases). Germline V gene lookup returns CDR1 SNHLY and CDR2 FYNNEI. This CDR3 spans 13 amino acids. Trimming pared 9 bases from V and 3 bases from J, leaving 15 bases between. In DNA form, the CDR3 reads TGTGCCAGTACCGGGACAACCAACTACGAGCAGTACTTC. This gives the protein CASTGTTNYEQYF.

The chain employs TRBV29-1 and TRBJ2-1; no clear D. Germline CDR1 reads SQVTM; CDR2 reads ANQGSEA. This CDR3 has 14 residues. The V gene lost 0 bases and the J gene lost 0 bases, with 6 bases spanning the gap. The CDR3 DNA reads TGCAGCGTTGAAGACCCGAGCTCCTACAATGAGCAGTTCTTC. As protein: CSVEDPSSYNEQFF.

The rearrangement joins TRBV5-4 to TRBJ1-1; no clear D gene. With 2 bases removed from V and 1 base from J, the gap between germline ends came to 9 bases. The germline gives CDR1 SGHNT, CDR2 YYREEE (reference sequence). The CDR3 is 14 amino acids. CDR3 in DNA: TGTGCCAGCAGCTTCGAGGAGGCGAACACTGAAGCTTTCTTT. Translation: CASSFEEANTEAFF.

The count of this clone is one. The chain carries TRBV6-5 and TRBJ2-3, with D possibly being TRBD1 (5 bases). The length of the CDR3 is 15 residues. V was clipped by 2 bases and J by 1 base, with 10 bases between them. Germline-derived CDR1 and CDR2 are MNHEY and SVGAGI. CDR3 protein: CASSYAPRGTDTQYF. The DNA for the CDR3 is TGTGCCAGCAGTTACGCTCCCAGGGGCACAGATACGCAGTATTTT.

This chain uses TRBV9 with TRBJ2-1; tentative D call: TRBD2 (5 bases). Germline assignment: CDR1 SGDLS and CDR2 YYNGEE. CDR3 size: 12 residues. V was shortened by 3 bases and J by 9 bases, with 10 bases between the two germline ends. This chain's CDR3 is CASSAGAGEQFF. CDR3 in DNA: TGTGCCAGCAGCGCGGGCGCGGGTGAGCAGTTCTTC.

Points on this clone: The sample carries other DNA sequences with the same CDR3. The chain uses TRBV27 and TRBJ2-7, with TRBD1 matching over 7 bases. Germline CDR1 and CDR2: MNHEY and SMNVEV (reference sequence). The CDR3 runs to 13 residues. Trimming at V came to 6 bases and at J to 1 base, leaving 3 bases not matched to a gene. The CDR3 sequence: CASSPTGSYEQYF. In nucleotides, the CDR3 is TGTGCCAGCAGCCCGACAGGGTCCTACGAGCAGTACTTC.

CDR3 coding DNA: TGCGCCAGCAGCCAAACTTTCGGGACTATTGGCAACGAGCAGTACTTC. Amino acid sequence: CASSQTFGTIGNEQYF. This rearrangement joins TRBV4-1 to TRBJ2-7; 7 positions agree with TRBD2. The germline gives CDR1 MGHRA, CDR2 YSYEKL. Unmatched junction bases numbered 12, after V lost 2 bases and J lost 5 bases. The CDR3 is 16 residues long.